Presented here are 18 T cell receptor beta chains from one specimen sequenced in a study of breast tumors, draining lymph nodes, adjacent tissues (dated by TCRdb to 2016 to 2017). Libraries were built with multiplex PCR. The sequencer listed for this sample is Illumina HiSeq 2000. TCRdb handled the public reads itself, with Q25 trimming in fastp and clone calling in MiXCR, and kept productive beta chains. Every CDR3 protein is listed once, alongside the most common genes and DNA of its rows. Present in this sample are some 150,000 distinct CDR3 sequences, around 20% of which were seen just once. The top ten clones comprise more than 2.5% of the sample. Lymph node samples came from the axillary draining lymph nodes of breast cancer patients. Sequenced: axillary lymph node tissue. The receptors stem from a female donor with breast cancer. Some clones in this sample may be carry-over from other donors' samples.

This clonotype was observed many times. The chain uses TRBV6-5 and TRBJ2-6, with D unclear. The CDR3 has 13 amino acids. The V and J ends lost 5 bases and 0 bases respectively, with 2 bases between them. Germline V gene sequence: CDR1 MNHEY, CDR2 SVGAGI. CDR3: CASSISGANVLTF. The CDR3 coding sequence is TGTGCCAGCAGTATCTCTGGGGCCAACGTCCTGACTTTC.

The chain uses TRBV5-4 and TRBJ1-4; D unclear. Germline CDR1 and CDR2: SGHNT and YYREEE (reference sequence). V lost 3 bases, J lost 4 bases, and 16 bases lay in between. CDR3 length equals 16 residues. As DNA, the CDR3 is TGTGCCAGCAGCTCCAGAGGGCAGCTGATTAATGAAAAACTGTTTTTT. Residues: CASSSRGQLINEKLFF. Variable domain in full (rest from reference TRBV5-4 and TRBJ1-4): ETGVTQSPTHLIKTRGQQVTLRCSSQSGHNTVSWYQQALGQGPQFIFQYYREEENGRGNFPPRFSGLQFPNYSSELNVNALELDDSALYLCASSSRGQLINEKLFFGSGTQLSVL.

On this clonotype: A clone one base away is much larger, so this may be a read error. The chain employs TRBV29-1 and TRBJ2-1, with D perhaps matching TRBD2 (6 bases). The germline V and J ends were trimmed by 7 bases and 6 bases, with 16 bases remaining between them. Germline loops: CDR1 SQVTM, CDR2 ANQGSEA. The CDR3 contains 13 residues. The CDR3 DNA follows: TGCAGCGGACAAGGGGACTTCGGCAATGAGCAGTTCTTC. It specifies CSGQGDFGNEQFF.

Ten or more counts support this clonotype. This chain joins TRBV2 and TRBJ2-2, with 9 positions matching TRBD1. The CDR3 is 14 amino acids. Germline V gene data show CDR1 as SNHLY and CDR2 as FYNNEI. V shed 6 bases and J 7 bases; nucleotides not matched to a gene: 6. CDR3 residues: CASRPGQGGGELFF. The CDR3 nucleotides are TGTGCCAGCAGGCCGGGACAGGGCGGCGGGGAGCTGTTTTTT.

As concerns this clonotype: The junction does not match germline at one end; this may be a read error. The chain links TRBV4-1 to TRBJ1-5; D is possibly TRBD1 (6 bases). Looked up from germline, CDR1 is MGHRA and CDR2 is YSYEKL. The CDR3 totals 16 residues. The CDR3 reads CASGQELSQGGQPQHF. CDR3 nucleotides: TGCGCCAGCGGCCAAGAATTGTCACAGGGTGGACAGCCCCAGCATTTT.

With regard to this clonotype: This may be a read error: a much more frequent sequence differs by one nucleotide. This rearrangement joins TRBV19 to TRBJ2-5, with 9 bases fitting TRBD2. Germline V gives CDR1 LNHDA, CDR2 SQIVND (reference sequence). CDR3 length: 15 amino acids. This chain's CDR3 is CASSIRRGGRETQCF. The CDR3 nucleotides read TGTGCCAGTAGTATACGGCGGGGGGGGCGAGAGACCCAGTGCTTC.

This clonotype came up many times. The CDR3 spells CASSRDTAGQTQYF. The CDR3 bases are TGTGCCAGCAGTCGGGACACAGCGGGTCAGACCCAGTACTTC. The chain combines TRBV7-2 with TRBJ2-5; D could derive from TRBD1 or TRBD2 (6 bases each). Germline V lookup: CDR1 SGHTA, CDR2 FQGNSA. The CDR3 spans 14 residues. V was trimmed by 6 bases and J by 6 bases, leaving 17 bases between them.

In its sample, this clonotype was seen many times. The genes are TRBV18 and TRBJ2-3; possibly TRBD2 for D (5 bases). The V and J ends lost 2 bases and 6 bases respectively, with 6 bases between them. This CDR3 contains 12 residues. In germline, CDR1 is KGHSH, CDR2 LQKENI. CDR3 sequence: CASSPRGDTQYF. The CDR3, as DNA: TGTGCCAGCTCACCAAGAGGGGATACGCAGTATTTT.

The CDR3 bases are TGTGCCAGCAGTTTGGCGGGGGGGGGGTCCTCTGACTACGAGCAGTACTTC. Protein sequence: CASSLAGGGSSDYEQYF. The chain employs TRBV27 and TRBJ2-7; 9 bases fit TRBD2. This CDR3 comprises 17 residues. Germline-derived CDR1 and CDR2 are MNHEY and SMNVEV (reference sequence). V shed 3 bases, J shed 3 bases, and the junction held 12 bases outside the gene matches.

This clonotype appeared many times. This chain connects TRBV7-9 to TRBJ2-3, with 14 nucleotides matching TRBD2. Trimming cost V 5 bases and J 3 bases; bases outside gene matches: 7. This CDR3 is 17 amino acids long. CDR1 and CDR2 from the germline V gene are SEHNR and FQNEAQ (reference sequence). The CDR3 DNA reads as TGTGCCAGCAGCCCGGGGACTAGCGGGAGAGGGACAGATACGCAGTATTTT. Amino acids: CASSPGTSGRGTDTQYF. Full variable domain (missing parts from reference TRBV7-9 and TRBJ2-3): DTGVSQNPRHKITKRGQNVTFRCDPISEHNRLYWYRQTLGQGPEFLTYFQNEAQLEKSRLLSDRFSAERPKGSFSTLEIQRTEQGDSAMYLCASSPGTSGRGTDTQYFGPGTRLTVL.

This clonotype was observed at least ten times. The chain carries TRBV25-1 and TRBJ2-3; tentative D call: TRBD2 (5 bases). The V gene lost 4 bases and the J gene lost 0 bases, with 17 bases spanning the gap. The CDR3 loop spans 17 amino acids. Germline V lookup: CDR1 MGHDK, CDR2 SYGVNS. The CDR3 sequence is CASSALGEGRSTDTQYF. The CDR3 nucleotides are TGTGCCAGCAGTGCCCTCGGCGAGGGTCGGAGCACAGATACGCAGTATTTT.

This clonotype was detected ten times or more. The J gene is TRBJ2-7, the V gene TRBV6-6, with 7 bases lining up with TRBD1. This CDR3 has 14 amino acids. Germline lookup yields CDR1 MNHNY and CDR2 SVGAGI (reference sequence). Trimming removed 2 bases from V and 12 bases from J; junction bases left unmatched: 13. CDR3 in DNA: TGTGCCAGCAGTTACCGGGACAGTGACGGTGAGGGGTACTTC. This translates into CASSYRDSDGEGYF.

A word on this clonotype: This may arise from a read error, as a much more abundant clone is one base away. The chain recombines TRBV5-5 with TRBJ2-1, with D perhaps matching TRBD2 (6 bases). This CDR3 has 13 amino acids. CDR1 and CDR2 (germline): SGHKS, YYEKEE (reference sequence). The CDR3 is CASSLRPGGEQLF. The CDR3 DNA sequence: TGTGCCAGCAGCTTGAGGCCCGGGGGTGAGCAGCTCTTC.

This clonotype was counted ten times or more. V gene TRBV4-1 combines with J gene TRBJ2-3; the match to TRBD2 covers 8 bases. The V segment lost 1 base and the J segment 0 bases; nucleotides outside the gene matches: 6. The CDR3 loop spans 17 amino acids. The germline CDR1 and CDR2 sequences are MGHRA and YSYEKL. This chain's CDR3 is CASSQAFSGASTDTQYF. The CDR3 nucleotides are TGCGCCAGCAGCCAAGCTTTTAGCGGGGCCAGCACAGATACGCAGTATTTT.

Of note for this clonotype: A single base separates this from a much larger clone, so it may be a read error. The chain has TRBV3-1 and TRBJ2-5; 7 bases match TRBD2. Germline-derived CDR1 and CDR2 are LGHDT and YNNKEL (reference sequence). This CDR3 spans 17 amino acids. V was pared by 0 bases and J by 5 bases, with 12 bases of the junction left unmatched. The DNA for the CDR3 is TGTGCCAGCAGCCAAGACCTCGCGGGGGTCAGGAAGGAGACCCAGTACTTC. The encoded protein is CASSQDLAGVRKETQYF.

This clonotype has at least ten counts. This chain connects TRBV19 to TRBJ2-7, with TRBD1 matching 8 bases. Germline V gives CDR1 LNHDA, CDR2 SQIVND (reference sequence). The length of the CDR3 is 15 residues. V was pared by 4 bases and J by 2 bases, with 7 bases of the junction left unmatched. The CDR3 loop reads CASSNGQGPTYEQYF. The DNA of the CDR3 is TGTGCCAGTAGTAACGGACAGGGTCCTACCTACGAGCAGTACTTC.

The gene calls are TRBV19 and TRBJ2-3, with D unclear. The CDR3 is 14 amino acids. Trimming took 6 bases from V and 1 from J, leaving 11 bases between them. Germline CDR1 LNHDA, CDR2 SQIVND (reference sequence). CDR3 sequence: CASSQRVGTDTQYF. CDR3 sequence (DNA): TGTGCCAGTAGCCAAAGGGTTGGCACAGATACGCAGTATTTT. The variable domain in full, completed from reference TRBV19 and TRBJ2-3, reads DGGITQSPKYLFRKEGQNVTLSCEQNLNHDAMYWYRQDPGQGLRLIYYSQIVNDFQKGDIAEGYSVSREKKESFPLTVTSAQKNPTAFYLCASSQRVGTDTQYFGPGTRLTVL.

About this clonotype: This may come from a read error, since a much larger clone is one base off. The rearrangement uses TRBV3-1 and TRBJ1-3; 11 bases line up with TRBD1. CDR3 size: 17 residues. Germline V gene lookup returns CDR1 LGHDT and CDR2 YNNKEL (reference sequence). The CDR3 region has the DNA TGTGCCAGCAGCACGCCCGGGACAGGGGGTTCTGGAAACACCGTATATTTT. Amino acid sequence: CASSTPGTGGSGNTVYF.